The rows below give T cell receptor beta chains drawn from one sample of a study of human T cells and chemical hapten exposure. A single record per CDR3 protein comes from TCRdb applying MiXCR to the RACE reads. The sample includes just under 350,000 distinct CDR3 sequences, around 7% of them seen just once. The sequencing used whole blood, collected in connection with sensitization to the hapten diphenylcyclopropenone (DPC). The source of these receptors is a woman under 30 with alopecia areata. Some clones in this sample may be carry-over from other donors' samples. CDR3s include the opening cysteine and the closing phenylalanine or tryptophan. Part of the rows lack a size; the others show once, few, many or a class for expanded clones.

V gene	J gene	clone size	CDR3 protein
TRBV7-9	TRBJ2-1	few	CASSGWGRSGYNEQFF
TRBV5-4	TRBJ1-2	few	CASRKEGSGYGYTF
TRBV5-1	TRBJ2-5	.	CASSRGQGFSQTQYF
TRBV27	TRBJ2-5	.	CASSPRPESQETQYF
TRBV7-9	TRBJ1-1	few	CASSQQSNTEAFF
TRBV12-3/TRBV12-4	TRBJ2-3	many	CASSSTSGGFTDTQYF
TRBV25-1	TRBJ1-6	.	CASSEGSEALHF
TRBV15	TRBJ1-2	few	CATSRAYGYTF
TRBV3-1	TRBJ2-1	.	CASSQTAGGHNEQFF
TRBV20-1	TRBJ1-1	.	CSAIPSPRGRSEAFF
TRBV4-1	TRBJ2-5	many	CASSQPGIEDQETQYF
TRBV10-3	TRBJ2-2	many	CAISERGSPTGELFF
TRBV24-1	TRBJ2-7	many	CATSDASGGYEQYF
TRBV15	TRBJ2-3	.	CATSSLAGFTDTQYF
TRBV6-5	TRBJ1-5	many	CASSPQGNQPQHF
TRBV20-1	TRBJ1-4	few	CSACDPAANEKLFF